The rows below give T cell receptor beta chains drawn from one sample of a study of shared clonotypes between healthy human individuals. Clones were read by immunoSEQ multiplex PCR, and TCRdb kept only the in-frame ones, dropping some. The sample yields roughly 2.1 million clones, approximately 94% seen once. Input material: naive CD8+ T cells from PBMCs. These receptors were collected from a man between 18 and 29 years old in good health. Some clones in this sample may be carry-over from other donors' samples. Both conserved end residues are part of each CDR3. A D gene is named only where the DNA matches it firmly. A clone size is listed for some rows: how often the clone was seen (once, few, many), or a class if it is expanded.

v_gene: TRBV5-1; d_gene: .; j_gene: TRBJ2-7; abundance: once; CDR3aa: CASSLRFGGMGNEQYF; CDR3nt: TGCGCCAGCAGCTTGAGGTTTGGGGGAATGGGCAACGAGCAGTACTTC
v_gene: TRBV18; d_gene: TRBD2; j_gene: TRBJ2-7; abundance: once; CDR3aa: CASSQKGLASYEQYF; CDR3nt: TGTGCCAGCTCACAAAAGGGACTAGCCTCCTACGAGCAGTACTTC
v_gene: TRBV27; d_gene: TRBD2; j_gene: TRBJ2-5; abundance: .; CDR3aa: CASSEIGTSGWETQYF; CDR3nt: TGTGCCAGCAGTGAGATCGGGACTAGCGGGTGGGAGACCCAGTACTTC
v_gene: TRBV10-2; d_gene: .; j_gene: TRBJ2-7; abundance: .; CDR3aa: CASSEFRVPPYEQYF; CDR3nt: TGCGCCAGCAGTGAGTTTAGGGTCCCCCCCTACGAGCAGTACTTC
v_gene: TRBV7-2; d_gene: TRBD1; j_gene: TRBJ2-7; abundance: .; CDR3aa: CASSPRDSISYEQYF; CDR3nt: TGTGCCAGCAGCCCCCGGGACAGCATCTCTTACGAGCAGTACTTC
v_gene: TRBV27; d_gene: .; j_gene: TRBJ1-5; abundance: .; CDR3aa: CASSFQGSQPQHF; CDR3nt: TGTGCCAGCAGTTTCCAGGGATCCCAGCCCCAGCATTTT
v_gene: TRBV19; d_gene: .; j_gene: TRBJ2-2; abundance: .; CDR3aa: CASSTPRDGSGELFF; CDR3nt: TGTGCCAGTAGTACCCCCCGGGACGGCTCCGGGGAGCTGTTTTTT
v_gene: TRBV29-1; d_gene: .; j_gene: TRBJ1-3; abundance: .; CDR3aa: CSVEDYQHSGNTIYF; CDR3nt: TGCAGCGTTGAAGATTACCAGCACTCTGGAAACACCATATATTTT
v_gene: TRBV27; d_gene: .; j_gene: TRBJ2-6; abundance: .; CDR3aa: CASSLRAGANVLTF; CDR3nt: TGTGCCAGCAGTTTGAGGGCTGGGGCCAACGTCCTGACTTTC
v_gene: TRBV7-2; d_gene: .; j_gene: TRBJ2-1; abundance: .; CDR3aa: CASSFPGRAFTYNEQFF; CDR3nt: TGTGCCAGCAGCTTCCCCGGACGGGCCTTCACATACAATGAGCAGTTCTTC
v_gene: TRBV7-6; d_gene: TRBD1; j_gene: TRBJ2-7; abundance: .; CDR3aa: CASSLEQDREYSYEQYF; CDR3nt: TGTGCCAGCAGCTTAGAACAAGACAGGGAGTACTCCTACGAGCAGTACTTC
v_gene: TRBV7-9; d_gene: .; j_gene: TRBJ1-2; abundance: .; CDR3aa: CASSGGGRVGYGYTF; CDR3nt: TGTGCCAGCAGCGGAGGGGGTAGAGTCGGCTATGGCTACACCTTC
v_gene: TRBV9; d_gene: .; j_gene: TRBJ1-1; abundance: few; CDR3aa: CASSPGDTGAFF; CDR3nt: TGTGCCAGCAGCCCAGGAGACACGGGAGCTTTCTTT
v_gene: TRBV9; d_gene: .; j_gene: TRBJ2-2; abundance: .; CDR3aa: CASSQGTGELFF; CDR3nt: TGTGCCAGCAGCCAGGGGACCGGGGAGCTGTTTTTT
v_gene: TRBV11-2; d_gene: TRBD1; j_gene: TRBJ2-1; abundance: few; CDR3aa: CASSAYRGDNEQFF; CDR3nt: TGTGCCAGCAGCGCATACAGGGGGGACAATGAGCAGTTCTTC
v_gene: TRBV4-1; d_gene: TRBD2; j_gene: TRBJ2-1; abundance: .; CDR3aa: CASSQGRGRDGNEQFF; CDR3nt: TGCGCCAGCAGCCAGGGTCGCGGGAGGGATGGCAATGAGCAGTTCTTC
v_gene: TRBV30; d_gene: .; j_gene: TRBJ1-1; abundance: .; CDR3aa: CAWNGGPNTEAFF; CDR3nt: TGTGCCTGGAACGGGGGCCCGAACACTGAAGCTTTCTTT
v_gene: TRBV7-9; d_gene: .; j_gene: TRBJ2-7; abundance: .; CDR3aa: CASSPLTVSDEQYF; CDR3nt: TGTGCCAGCAGCCCCTTGACGGTCAGCGACGAGCAGTACTTC
v_gene: TRBV2; d_gene: .; j_gene: TRBJ1-1; abundance: .; CDR3aa: CASLLKTGNTEAFF; CDR3nt: TGTGCCAGCCTACTAAAGACGGGGAACACTGAAGCTTTCTTT
v_gene: TRBV2; d_gene: .; j_gene: TRBJ2-1; abundance: .; CDR3aa: CASSVRDGTYNEQFF; CDR3nt: TGTGCCAGCAGTGTTCGGGACGGGACCTACAATGAGCAGTTCTTC
v_gene: TRBV28; d_gene: .; j_gene: TRBJ2-2; abundance: .; CDR3aa: CASSSTFTGELFF; CDR3nt: TGTGCCAGCAGCTCGACATTCACCGGGGAGCTGTTTTTT
v_gene: TRBV11-2; d_gene: TRBD2; j_gene: TRBJ2-1; abundance: once; CDR3aa: CASSQVFIAGSYNEQFF; CDR3nt: TGTGCCAGCAGTCAGGTCTTTATAGCGGGGTCTTACAATGAGCAGTTCTTC
v_gene: TRBV15; d_gene: .; j_gene: TRBJ1-4; abundance: .; CDR3aa: CATSDRTSGEKLFF; CDR3nt: TGTGCCACCAGCGACCGGACCAGTGGAGAAAAACTGTTTTTT
v_gene: TRBV7-9; d_gene: .; j_gene: TRBJ2-7; abundance: .; CDR3aa: CASSLVGPSYEQYF; CDR3nt: TGTGCCAGCAGCTTAGTGGGGCCCTCCTACGAGCAGTACTTC
v_gene: TRBV5-6; d_gene: .; j_gene: TRBJ2-5; abundance: .; CDR3aa: CASSLEGETQYF; CDR3nt: TGTGCCAGCAGCTTGGAGGGGGAGACCCAGTACTTC
v_gene: TRBV28; d_gene: .; j_gene: TRBJ2-7; abundance: .; CDR3aa: CASSLVSWNGARGEQYF; CDR3nt: TGTGCCAGCAGTTTAGTCTCTTGGAACGGAGCCCGGGGCGAGCAGTACTTC
v_gene: TRBV6-1; d_gene: TRBD1; j_gene: TRBJ2-2; abundance: .; CDR3aa: CATDRADTGELFF; CDR3nt: TGTGCCACCGACAGGGCCGACACCGGGGAGCTGTTTTTT
v_gene: TRBV7-9; d_gene: .; j_gene: TRBJ1-5; abundance: .; CDR3aa: CASSSGQGINQPQHF; CDR3nt: TGTGCCAGCAGCTCAGGGCAGGGTATCAATCAGCCCCAGCATTTT
v_gene: TRBV11-2; d_gene: .; j_gene: TRBJ2-2; abundance: .; CDR3aa: CASSLGVAYGNTGELFF; CDR3nt: TGTGCCAGCAGCTTAGGGGTGGCCTACGGGAACACCGGGGAGCTGTTTTTT
v_gene: TRBV9; d_gene: .; j_gene: TRBJ2-7; abundance: once; CDR3aa: CASSDPPGGESSRGGYEQYF; CDR3nt: TGTGCCAGCAGTGACCCCCCGGGCGGGGAGTCCTCCCGGGGTGGCTACGAGCAGTACTTC